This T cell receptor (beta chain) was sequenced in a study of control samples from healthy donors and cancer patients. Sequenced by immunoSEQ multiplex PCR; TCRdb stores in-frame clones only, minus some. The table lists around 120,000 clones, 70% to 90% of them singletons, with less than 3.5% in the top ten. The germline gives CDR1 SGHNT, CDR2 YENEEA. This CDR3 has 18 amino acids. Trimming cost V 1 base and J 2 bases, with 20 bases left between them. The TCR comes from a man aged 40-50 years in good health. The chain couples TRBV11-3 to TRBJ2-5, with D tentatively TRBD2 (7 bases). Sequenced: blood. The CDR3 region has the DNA TGTGCCAGCAGCTTAGGCCGGGGGGCCCTTCCCGGACAAGAGACCCAGTACTTC. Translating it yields CASSLGRGALPGQETQYF.